The 25 T cell receptor beta chains below all came from one sample that was sequenced in a study of neurological immune-mediated disorders. The sample's time point: longitudinal time-point 2. Via MiXCR, TCRdb re-called the 5' RACE reads, giving one row per CDR3 protein. This table has 84,000 or so distinct CDR3 sequences, about 13% appearing once. The sequenced sample was PBMCs. These TCRs come from a female donor with HTLV-1-associated myelopathy (HAM/TSP).

There are many counts of this clonotype. The V and J genes are TRBV5-1 and TRBJ2-7; D perhaps matches TRBD2 (6 bases). This CDR3 contains 15 residues. The V gene lost 3 bases and the J gene lost 0 bases, with 13 bases spanning the gap. CDR1 SGHRS and CDR2 YFSETQ come from the germline V gene. In DNA form, the CDR3 reads TGCGCCAGCAGCTCACCCTCCGGGGGCTCCTACGAGCAGTACTTC. Residues: CASSSPSGGSYEQYF.

This clonotype was found many times. V usage is TRBV5-8 and J usage is TRBJ2-3, with D possibly being TRBD2 (7 bases). V dropped 6 bases and J dropped 0 bases, with 17 bases sitting between them. This CDR3 spans 16 amino acids. Germline assignment: CDR1 SGHTS and CDR2 YDEGEE. DNA for the CDR3: TGTGCCAGCAACCTCCCGAGGGGGGGGAGCACAGATACGCAGTATTTT. It codes for CASNLPRGGSTDTQYF.

V is TRBV6-2 or TRBV6-3 and J is TRBJ2-3; possible D gene TRBD2, 5 bases. With 5 bases removed from V and 6 bases from J, the gap between germline ends came to 15 bases. This CDR3 comprises 14 residues. Germline assignment: CDR1 MNHEY and CDR2 SVGEGT. CDR3 amino acids: CASSPQDSTDTQYF. The CDR3 DNA reads as TGTGCCAGCAGTCCCCAGGACTCTACGGATACGCAGTATTTT.

This clonotype was observed many times. V and J are TRBV5-1 and TRBJ2-3; 9 positions match TRBD1. Germline CDR1 and CDR2: SGHRS and YFSETQ. The CDR3 loop spans 14 amino acids. Unmatched junction bases numbered 2, after V lost 3 bases and J lost 3 bases. The CDR3 coding sequence is TGCGCCAGCAGCTCCGGGACAGGGACAGATACGCAGTATTTT. It codes for CASSSGTGTDTQYF.

The sample holds many counts of this clonotype. The chain joins TRBV12-3 or TRBV12-4 to TRBJ2-7; D is undetermined. CDR3 length: 9 residues. The ends were cut back, 6 bases at V and 6 bases at J, with 3 bases in the middle. The CDR3 nucleotides read TGTGCCAGCAGCGGCGAGCAGTACTTC. Its protein is CASSGEQYF.

This clonotype was seen at least ten times. Here the CDR3 DNA reads TGTGCCAGCAGCTTAGAACCGGGACAGGGCGAGCAGTACTTC. Its protein is CASSLEPGQGEQYF. The chain couples TRBV11-2 to TRBJ2-7; 9 bases match TRBD1. The CDR3 has 14 amino acids. Trimming took 0 bases from V and 6 from J; bases not matched to a gene: 3. The germline V gene has CDR1 SGHAT and CDR2 FQNNGV. The entire variable domain, with the rest obtained from reference TRBV11-2 and TRBJ2-7, is as follows: EAGVAQSPRYKIIEKRQSVAFWCNPISGHATLYWYQQILGQGPKLLIQFQNNGVVDDSQLPKDRFSAERLKGVDSTLKIQPAKLEDSAVYLCASSLEPGQGEQYFGPGTRLTVT.

At least ten counts were recorded for this clonotype. This sequence joins TRBV20-1 and TRBJ2-1, with 10 positions matching TRBD2. The CDR3 runs 15 residues. Germline-derived CDR1 and CDR2 are DFQATT and SNEGSKA (reference sequence). Trimming at V came to 1 base and at J to 5 bases, leaving 5 bases not matched to a gene. CDR3: CSARALAGVDNEQFF. The CDR3 region has the DNA TGCAGTGCTAGAGCCCTAGCGGGGGTCGACAATGAGCAGTTCTTC.

This clonotype occurred many times. One end of the junction is discordant with germline, which a read error may explain. V gene TRBV15 combines with J gene TRBJ2-1; D remains unclear. CDR1 is LNHNV and CDR2 is YYDKDF in the germline V gene (reference sequence). The CDR3 is 13 residues long. The CDR3 DNA is TGTGCTACCAGCCCTGCCAGGATCCATGAGCAGTTCTTC. Translating gives CATSPARIHEQFF.

There are many counts of this clonotype. This sequence joins TRBV12-3 or TRBV12-4 and TRBJ2-7; no reliable D call. Trimming removed 8 bases from V and 5 bases from J, with 13 bases in between. The CDR3 runs to 12 residues. In DNA, the CDR3 is TGTGCCAGCGGTTCCCTGGAGAACGAGCAGTACTTC. This sequence encodes CASGSLENEQYF.

This clonotype came up many times. V and J are TRBV20-1 and TRBJ2-7; D assignment may be TRBD1 or TRBD2 (5 bases each). Per the germline V gene, CDR1 is DFQATT and CDR2 is SNEGSKA (reference sequence). The CDR3 is made up of 14 amino acids. V gave up 6 bases and J gave up 5 bases, with 20 bases separating them. CDR3 coding DNA: TGCAGTGCCCCTACCGGACGGGGACGGGACGAGCAGTACTTC. Residues: CSAPTGRGRDEQYF.

The sample holds one count of this clonotype. The chain has TRBV7-2 and TRBJ2-3, with 8 bases fitting TRBD1. The length of the CDR3 is 14 residues. V lost 3 bases, J lost 6 bases, and 5 bases stayed unmatched. Germline lookup yields CDR1 SGHTA and CDR2 FQGNSA. The CDR3 sequence: CASSFTGGLDTQYF. DNA of the CDR3: TGTGCCAGCAGCTTTACAGGGGGGTTGGATACGCAGTATTTT.

Notes on this clonotype: Given the absence of the conserved phenylalanine or tryptophan at the CDR3 end, a read error is likely. Because the CDR3's place on the DNA is in doubt, the DNA is left out and the CDR3 is given as listed by TCRdb. The gene calls are TRBV7-7 and TRBJ2-7; the table's D gene call, TRBD1, was not cross checked with the DNA. The CDR3 spans 9 amino acids, including both terminal residues. The germline gives CDR1 SSHAT, CDR2 FNYEAQ (reference sequence). This CDR3 is CASRDRGSL.

The rearrangement uses TRBV19 and TRBJ1-5; D is possibly TRBD1 (5 bases). Germline V gives CDR1 LNHDA, CDR2 SQIVND (reference sequence). CDR3 length: 14 amino acids. V gave up 3 bases and J gave up 2 bases, with 8 bases separating them. The CDR3 DNA reads TGTGCCAGTAGTATGGTCAGGGGCAATCAGCCCCAGCATTTT. Its translation is CASSMVRGNQPQHF.

At least ten counts were recorded for this clonotype. The chain uses TRBV20-1 and TRBJ2-1; 8 nucleotides match TRBD2. The junction had 4 bases not matched to a gene; V was cut back by 3 bases and J by 3 bases. The CDR3 loop spans 14 amino acids. CDR1 and CDR2 from the germline V gene are DFQATT and SNEGSKA (reference sequence). CDR3 region: CSASGGAFYNEQFF. CDR3 nucleotide sequence: TGCAGTGCTAGCGGGGGGGCCTTCTACAATGAGCAGTTCTTC.

This clonotype was recorded at least ten times. This chain links TRBV5-1 with TRBJ2-1; D unresolved. The length of the CDR3 is 16 residues. Per germline, CDR1 SGHRS and CDR2 YFSETQ. Trimming cost V 0 bases and J 1 base, with 11 bases left between them. CDR3 bases: TGCGCCAGCAGCTTGGGCTCAGCGTCATCCTACAATGAGCAGTTCTTC. This encodes CASSLGSASSYNEQFF.

This chain uses TRBV2 with TRBJ2-4, with a possible D match to TRBD2 (5 bases). CDR1 SNHLY and CDR2 FYNNEI come from the germline V gene. The V gene lost 3 bases and the J gene lost 1 base, with 10 bases spanning the gap. The CDR3 consists of 15 residues. The CDR3 spells CASSDGVVAKNIQYF. In DNA form, the CDR3 reads TGTGCCAGCAGTGACGGGGTGGTGGCCAAAAACATTCAGTACTTC.

This clonotype has ten or more counts. This chain links TRBV5-1 with TRBJ2-3, with D perhaps given as TRBD1 or TRBD2 (6 bases each). The V end lost 7 bases, the J end lost 3 bases, and 21 bases lay between the germline ends. Germline lookup yields CDR1 SGHRS and CDR2 YFSETQ. The CDR3 sequence is 16 residues long. Here the CDR3 DNA reads TGCGCCAGCGGACCGGTCATGGGGGGCGCGACAGATACGCAGTATTTT. Protein sequence: CASGPVMGGATDTQYF.

Ten or more counts support this clonotype. The chain joins TRBV5-1 to TRBJ1-5; possibly TRBD1 for D (6 bases). Between the trimmed V and J ends, which lost 0 bases and 8 bases, there was a span of 15 bases. CDR1 SGHRS and CDR2 YFSETQ come from the germline V gene. The CDR3 length is 15 residues. CDR3 protein: CASSLGQGPFEPQHF. In DNA form, the CDR3 reads TGCGCCAGCAGCTTGGGGCAGGGGCCATTTGAGCCCCAGCATTTT.

This clonotype was recorded at least ten times. The rearrangement joins TRBV7-9 to TRBJ1-4; 7 positions match TRBD1. CDR1 is SEHNR, CDR2 FQNEAQ, per germline (reference sequence). The CDR3 runs to 15 residues. V lost 8 bases to trimming and J lost 8 bases; unmatched junction nucleotides: 14. CDR3 coding DNA: TGTGCCAGCGCCCCCCCGACAGGGATGGTAGAAAAACTGTTTTTT. Translated: CASAPPTGMVEKLFF.

In this sample, this clonotype turned up many times. The V gene is TRBV10-3, the J gene TRBJ2-3; 7 positions agree with TRBD1. Germline lookup yields CDR1 ENHRY and CDR2 SYGVKD. The CDR3 runs 13 residues. V dropped 8 bases and J dropped 2; count of bases not matched to a gene: 4. The CDR3 DNA reads TGTGCCATCCAGGGACAGTCCACAGATACGCAGTATTTT. It is translated as CAIQGQSTDTQYF.

The chain is built from TRBV5-1 and TRBJ1-1; a possible D gene is TRBD1 (5 bases). The ends were cut back, 3 bases at V and 0 bases at J, with 15 bases in the middle. CDR1 SGHRS and CDR2 YFSETQ come from the germline V gene. The CDR3 consists of 16 residues. The CDR3 bases are TGCGCCAGCAGCTCCGGGACGATCCCCTTGAACACTGAAGCTTTCTTT. This encodes CASSSGTIPLNTEAFF.

In its sample, this clonotype was seen many times. The gene calls are TRBV5-1 and TRBJ2-1; TRBD1 matches 7 bases. V lost 4 bases and J lost 2; bases outside the gene matches: 9. The germline V gene has CDR1 SGHRS and CDR2 YFSETQ. This CDR3 spans 16 amino acids. In DNA form, the CDR3 reads TGCGCCAGCAGCAGCCAGACAGGGCTTACCTACAATGAGCAGTTCTTC. Translation: CASSSQTGLTYNEQFF. Together with reference TRBV5-1 and TRBJ2-1, the CDR3 gives the full variable domain: KAGVTQTPRYLIKTRGQQVTLSCSPISGHRSVSWYQQTPGQGLQFLFEYFSETQRNKGNFPGRFSGRQFSNSRSEMNVSTLELGDSALYLCASSSQTGLTYNEQFFGPGTRLTVL.

Only a few counts were recorded for this clonotype. This rearrangement joins TRBV14 to TRBJ1-6; D may be TRBD1 (6 bases). Germline loops: CDR1 SGHDN, CDR2 FVKESK. This CDR3 comprises 17 residues. The V and J ends lost 8 bases and 7 bases respectively, with 24 bases between them. The CDR3 region has the DNA TGTGCCAGCCTGAAGAAAGCCGGGGGACATGAGAATTCACCCCTCCACTTT. Translated, it gives CASLKKAGGHENSPLHF.

This clonotype is deemed medium-sized. This sequence joins TRBV20-1 and TRBJ1-5; D possibly corresponds to TRBD1 (5 bases). From germline, CDR1 is DFQATT and CDR2 SNEGSKA (reference sequence). The CDR3 contains 16 residues. The DNA for the CDR3 is TGCAGCGCCTTCAAGGGGTCTCGCCGTGGGAATCAGCCCCAGCATTTT. Its translation: CSAFKGSRRGNQPQHF.

This clonotype was counted at least ten times. The rearrangement links TRBV5-1 to TRBJ2-3, with D hard to call. V gave up 4 bases and J gave up 1 base, with 22 bases separating them. Per the germline V gene, CDR1 is SGHRS and CDR2 is YFSETQ. The CDR3 length is 18 residues. The CDR3: CASSPMSARLEGTDTQYF. CDR3 in DNA: TGCGCCAGCAGCCCGATGAGCGCCAGGTTAGAAGGCACAGATACGCAGTATTTT.